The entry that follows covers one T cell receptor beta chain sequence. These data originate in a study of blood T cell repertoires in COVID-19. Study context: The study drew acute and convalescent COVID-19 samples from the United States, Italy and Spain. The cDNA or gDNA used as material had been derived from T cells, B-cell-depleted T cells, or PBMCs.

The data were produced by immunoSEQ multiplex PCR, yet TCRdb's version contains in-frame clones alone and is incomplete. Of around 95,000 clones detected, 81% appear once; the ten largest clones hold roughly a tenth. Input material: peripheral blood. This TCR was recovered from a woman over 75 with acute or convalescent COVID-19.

CDR3 residues: CASSLGGVDEQFF. CDR3 nucleotide sequence: TGTGCCAGCAGTTTAGGGGGGGTCGATGAGCAGTTCTTC. V is TRBV12-3 or TRBV12-4 and J is TRBJ2-1, with D possibly being TRBD2 (6 bases). The V end was cut by 1 base, the J end by 8 bases, with 9 bases between. The CDR3 has 13 amino acids.